This T cell receptor (beta chain) was captured by sequencing in a study of somatic mutations in cytotoxic T cells in rheumatoid arthritis. Using positive magnetic bead selection on an AutoMACS, CD4+ and CD8+ cells were isolated, after which their purity was checked by flow cytometry. Deletions cut 11 bases from V and 3 bases from J, with 17 bases between. This CDR3 spans 14 amino acids. CDR1 and CDR2 (germline): MNHEY, SVGAGI. Clones were read by immunoSEQ multiplex PCR, and TCRdb kept only the in-frame ones, dropping some. The table lists roughly 9,700 clones, around 81% of them singletons. This receptor was obtained from a woman aged 50 to 60 in good health. The material sequenced was CD8+ T cells sorted from blood. The chain has TRBV6-5 and TRBJ2-1; a weak D match, TRBD1 (6 bases). CDR3 amino acids: CAGAYRVNYNEQFF. The CDR3 DNA follows: TGTGCCGGCGCTTACAGGGTTAACTACAATGAGCAGTTCTTC.